This TCR beta chain stems from a study of blood T cell repertoires in COVID-19. Study in general: Whether acute or convalescent, the COVID-19 samples came from the United States, Italy and Spain.

Living in about two dozen US areas, the participants were between about 18 and 100 years of age. Two negative PCRs, clearance, or symptom resolution had been documented for recovered Cohort 3 donors. This CDR3 spans 15 amino acids. The V end lost 6 bases, the J end lost 4 bases, and 16 bases lay between the germline ends. Germline CDR1 is MNHEY and CDR2 is SVGAGI. The method was immunoSEQ multiplex PCR; TCRdb's version includes in-frame clones alone and lacks a portion of them. The sample lists 250,000 to 300,000 clones, 70% to 90% seen once, with around 16% in the top ten. The sequencing input was PBMCs or T cells enriched from blood (not recorded which). The chain combines TRBV6-5 with TRBJ1-5; D possibly corresponds to TRBD1 (5 bases). The source is a man between 18 and 29 years old who had recovered from COVID-19. The CDR3 DNA reads as TGTGCCAGCAGCTTGGGGCAGGGTGGAAATCAGCCCCAGCATTTT. It specifies CASSLGQGGNQPQHF.